The present T cell receptor (beta chain) was sequenced within a study of cytomegalovirus exposure and HLA in healthy donors. Study-wide results and limits: An analysis was carried out at a later point. It showed that HLA-associated TCR beta chains were more clonally expanded than equally common non-associated chains. Exclusion as indistinguishable affected some V segments, including TRBV6-2 and TRBV6-3. TCR beta V- and J-gene trimming, according to a later analysis, was linked to a missense DCLRE1C variant.

Vbeta (60) and Jbeta (13) primers were used in the PCR. The table came from immunoSEQ multiplex PCR; TCRdb's copy has only in-frame clones and leaves some out. This sample's clone table lists under 150,000 clones. A note on this clone: What it recognizes is unknown.

V lost 8 bases, J lost 4 bases, and 9 bases lay in between. The CDR3 is 12 amino acids. Germline V lookup: CDR1 SEHNR, CDR2 FQNEAQ (reference sequence). The TCR was taken from a man aged 35-49 years in good health and CMV-seronegative. The specimen was PBMCs. The rearrangement uses TRBV7-9 and TRBJ1-3; D unresolved. Here the CDR3 DNA reads TGTGCCAGCCTTTCCCCCGGAAACACCATATATTTT. This translates into CASLSPGNTIYF.